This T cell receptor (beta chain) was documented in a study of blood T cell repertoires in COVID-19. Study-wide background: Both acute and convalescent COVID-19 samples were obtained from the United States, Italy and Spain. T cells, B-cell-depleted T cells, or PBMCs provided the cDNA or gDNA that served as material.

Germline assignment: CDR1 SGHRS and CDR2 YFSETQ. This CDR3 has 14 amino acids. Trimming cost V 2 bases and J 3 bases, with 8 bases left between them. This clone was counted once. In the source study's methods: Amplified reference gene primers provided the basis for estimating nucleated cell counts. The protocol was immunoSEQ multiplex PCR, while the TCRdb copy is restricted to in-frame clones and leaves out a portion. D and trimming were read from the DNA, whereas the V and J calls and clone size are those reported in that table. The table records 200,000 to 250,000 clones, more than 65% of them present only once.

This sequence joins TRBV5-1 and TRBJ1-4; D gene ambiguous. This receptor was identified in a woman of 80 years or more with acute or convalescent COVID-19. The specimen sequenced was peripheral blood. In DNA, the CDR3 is TGCGCCAGCAGCTTCGGCGGAGCTAATGAAAAACTGTTTTTT. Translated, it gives CASSFGGANEKLFF.